The present entry profiles one T cell receptor beta chain with its context. CD8 cells regarded as naive lacked CD45RO, were positively chosen for CCR7, and omitted terminally differentiated effector memory CD45RA+ cells. This sample stems from a study of shared clonotypes between healthy human individuals. Sequenced by immunoSEQ multiplex PCR; TCRdb stores in-frame clones only, minus some. Of approximately 600,000 clones listed, roughly 95% are singletons. There are 12 residues in the CDR3. Germline V lookup: CDR1 MDHEN, CDR2 SYDVKM. V was pared by 4 bases and J by 4 bases, with 7 bases between. Sequenced input: naive CD8+ T cells sorted from blood. The genes are TRBV28 and TRBJ1-2; D is uncertain. The sequence derives from a woman aged 30 to 39 in good health. The CDR3 loop is CASSSEFYGYTF. DNA of the CDR3: TGTGCCAGCAGTTCGGAGTTCTATGGCTACACCTTC.